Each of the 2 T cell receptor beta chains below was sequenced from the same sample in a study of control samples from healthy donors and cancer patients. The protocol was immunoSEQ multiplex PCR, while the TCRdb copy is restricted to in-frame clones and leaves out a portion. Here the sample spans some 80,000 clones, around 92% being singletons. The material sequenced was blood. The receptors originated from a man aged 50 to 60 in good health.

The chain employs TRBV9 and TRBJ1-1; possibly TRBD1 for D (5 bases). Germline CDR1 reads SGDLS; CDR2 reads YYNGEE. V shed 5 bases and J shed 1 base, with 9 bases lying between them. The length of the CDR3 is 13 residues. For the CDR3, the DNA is TGTGCCAGCAGGGCGGGGACGAACACTGAAGCTTTCTTT. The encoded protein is CASRAGTNTEAFF.

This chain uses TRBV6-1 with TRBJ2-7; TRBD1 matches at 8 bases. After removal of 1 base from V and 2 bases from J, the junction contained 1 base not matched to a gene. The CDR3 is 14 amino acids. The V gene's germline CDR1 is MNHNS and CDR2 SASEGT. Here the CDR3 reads CASSEGTGPYEQYF. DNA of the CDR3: TGTGCCAGCAGTGAAGGGACAGGGCCCTACGAGCAGTACTTC.